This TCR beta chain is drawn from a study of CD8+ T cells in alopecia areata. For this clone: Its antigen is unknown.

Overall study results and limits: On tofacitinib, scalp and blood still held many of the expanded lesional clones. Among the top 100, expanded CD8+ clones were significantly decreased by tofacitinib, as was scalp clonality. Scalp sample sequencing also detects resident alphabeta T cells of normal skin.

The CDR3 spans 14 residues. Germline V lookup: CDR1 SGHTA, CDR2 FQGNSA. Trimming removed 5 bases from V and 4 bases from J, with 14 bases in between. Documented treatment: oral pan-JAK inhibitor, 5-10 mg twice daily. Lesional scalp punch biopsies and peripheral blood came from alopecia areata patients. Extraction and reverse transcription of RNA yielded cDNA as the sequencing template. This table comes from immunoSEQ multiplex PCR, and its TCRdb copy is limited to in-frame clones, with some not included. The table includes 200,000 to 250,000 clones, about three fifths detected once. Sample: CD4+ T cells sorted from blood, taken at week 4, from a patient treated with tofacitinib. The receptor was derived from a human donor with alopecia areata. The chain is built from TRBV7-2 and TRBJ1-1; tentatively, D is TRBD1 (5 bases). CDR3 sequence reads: CASSAGGSGTEAFF. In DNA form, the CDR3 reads TGTGCCAGCAGCGCGGGGGGTTCGGGCACTGAAGCTTTCTTT.